The source of this T cell receptor (beta chain) is a study of OX40 agonist ivuxolimab in advanced cancers. In the study overall: Given to patients was ivuxolimab, an agonistic anti-OX40 (CD134) antibody. Head and neck, renal cell, melanoma or hepatocellular carcinoma were the cancers that dose-escalation patients had.

Turning to this clone: Its antigen remains unknown.

Findings and caveats of the study: Expanded clones tended on average to be more numerous among CD8+ T cells than CD4+.

Clones were sequenced by immunoSEQ multiplex PCR, and TCRdb holds only the in-frame ones, with some missing. In the table there are tens of thousands of clones, roughly 89% of which are singletons. From germline, CDR1 is LNHNV and CDR2 YYDKDF (reference sequence). V was pared by 1 base and J by 1 base, with 10 bases between. This CDR3 is built from 15 residues. The sequences come from CD4+ or CD8+ T cells sorted from blood, collected in a trial of the OX40 agonist ivuxolimab. The chain has TRBV15 and TRBJ2-5, with no clear D. This TCR was recovered from an adult with an advanced solid tumor such as melanoma, head and neck, liver or kidney cancer. The CDR3 bases are TGTGCCACCAGCAGAGCCTCGGGCCCCCAAGAGACCCAGTACTTC. Translated, it gives CATSRASGPQETQYF.